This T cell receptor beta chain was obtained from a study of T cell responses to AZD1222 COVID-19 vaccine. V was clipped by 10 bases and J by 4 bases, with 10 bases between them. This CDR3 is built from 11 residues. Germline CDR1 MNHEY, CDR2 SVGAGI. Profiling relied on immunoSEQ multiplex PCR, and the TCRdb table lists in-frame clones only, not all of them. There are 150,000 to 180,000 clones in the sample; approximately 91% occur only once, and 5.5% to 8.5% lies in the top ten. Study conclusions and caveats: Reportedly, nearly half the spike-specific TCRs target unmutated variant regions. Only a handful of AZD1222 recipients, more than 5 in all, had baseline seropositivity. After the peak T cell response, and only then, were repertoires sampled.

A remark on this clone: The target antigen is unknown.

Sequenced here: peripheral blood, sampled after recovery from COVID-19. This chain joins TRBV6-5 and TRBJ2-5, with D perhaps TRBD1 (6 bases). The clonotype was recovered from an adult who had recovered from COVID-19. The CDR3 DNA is TGTGCCAACCGCAGGGGAGAGACCCAGTACTTC. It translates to CANRRGETQYF.